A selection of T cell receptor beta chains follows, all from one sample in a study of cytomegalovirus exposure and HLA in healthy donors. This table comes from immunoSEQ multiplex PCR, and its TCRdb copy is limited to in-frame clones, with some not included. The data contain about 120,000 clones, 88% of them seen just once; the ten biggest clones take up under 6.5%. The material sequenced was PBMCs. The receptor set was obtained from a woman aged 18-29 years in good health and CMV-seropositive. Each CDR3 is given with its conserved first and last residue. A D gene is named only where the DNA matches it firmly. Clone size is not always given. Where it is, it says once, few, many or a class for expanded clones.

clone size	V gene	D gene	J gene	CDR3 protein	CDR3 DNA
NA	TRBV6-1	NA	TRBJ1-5	CASSDFQGGWGNQPQHF	TGTGCCAGCAGTGACTTTCAGGGAGGTTGGGGCAATCAGCCCCAGCATTTT
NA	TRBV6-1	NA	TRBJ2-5	CASSEQAIQETQYF	TGTGCCAGCAGTGAACAAGCGATTCAAGAGACCCAGTACTTC
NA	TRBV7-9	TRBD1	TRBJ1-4	CASSLDRGEKLFF	TGTGCCAGCAGCTTAGACAGGGGTGAAAAACTGTTTTTT
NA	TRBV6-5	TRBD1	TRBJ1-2	CASSYSTGGGNYGYTF	TGTGCCAGCAGTTATTCTACAGGGGGCGGCAACTATGGCTACACCTTC
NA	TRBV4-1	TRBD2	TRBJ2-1	CASSQVAERGAGEFF	TGCGCCAGCAGCCAAGTTGCCGAGCGGGGGGCTGGGGAGTTCTTC
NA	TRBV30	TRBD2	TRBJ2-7	CAWSVNGRAYEQYF	TGTGCCTGGAGTGTCAACGGGAGGGCCTACGAGCAGTACTTC
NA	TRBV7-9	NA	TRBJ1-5	CASSLESGNQPQHF	TGTGCCAGCAGCTTAGAATCCGGCAATCAGCCCCAGCATTTT
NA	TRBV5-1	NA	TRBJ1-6	CASSVNPTAAVSPLHF	TGCGCCAGCAGCGTTAATCCGACGGCGGCTGTCTCACCCCTCCACTTT
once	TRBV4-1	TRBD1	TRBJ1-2	CASSQAGQGAVGNYGYTF	TGCGCCAGCAGCCAAGCCGGACAGGGGGCGGTAGGTAACTATGGCTACACCTTC
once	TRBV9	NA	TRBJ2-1	CASSVGPGESDEQFF	TGTGCCAGCAGCGTGGGGCCGGGGGAGAGCGATGAGCAGTTCTTC
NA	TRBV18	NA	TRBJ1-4	CASSRTAFNEKLFF	TGTGCCAGCTCAAGGACAGCGTTTAATGAAAAACTGTTTTTT
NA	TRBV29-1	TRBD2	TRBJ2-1	CSMTAGGAYNEQFF	TGCAGCATGACGGCCGGGGGGGCGTACAATGAGCAGTTCTTC